The 8 T cell receptor beta chains presented below share a single source sample, sequenced in a study of shared clonotypes between healthy human individuals. The protocol was immunoSEQ multiplex PCR, while the TCRdb copy is restricted to in-frame clones and leaves out a portion. Of 2 million to 3 million clones in the sample, approximately 93% were seen once. Input material: naive CD4+ T cells from PBMCs. Subset here: CD45RA+ positively selected. The receptor set was obtained from a man between 18 and 29 years old in good health. Some clones in this sample may be carry-over from other donors' samples.

V and J are TRBV10-3 and TRBJ2-7; 7 bases map to TRBD1. There are 14 residues in the CDR3. Per the germline V gene, CDR1 is ENHRY and CDR2 is SYGVKD. The J segment lost 6 bases and the V segment lost 0 bases, leaving 5 bases of the junction unmatched. For the CDR3, the DNA is TGTGCCATCAGTGAGTCAGGACAGGCAAGCGAGCAGTACTTC. Protein product: CAISESGQASEQYF.

The J gene is TRBJ2-7, the V gene TRBV23-1; D is uncertain. TRBV23-1 is marked as an open reading frame, function uncertain. The germline V and J ends were trimmed by 6 bases and 1 base, with 13 bases remaining between them. The length of the CDR3 is 14 residues. As DNA, the CDR3 is TGCGCCAGCAGCCTCCGTCGGGTTTCCTACGAGCAGTACTTC. Translating gives CASSLRRVSYEQYF.

Comments on this clone: The identical CDR3 is also encoded by other nucleotide sequences in the sample. The rearrangement uses TRBV7-2 and TRBJ2-3, with D unclear. From germline, CDR1 is SGHTA and CDR2 FQGNSA. This CDR3 has 12 amino acids. V lost 2 bases to trimming and J lost 4 bases, with 4 bases between them. The CDR3 DNA is TGTGCCAGCAGCTTATTGGCAGATACGCAGTATTTT. Protein: CASSLLADTQYF.

The rearrangement uses TRBV5-3 and TRBJ1-5, with TRBD1 identical over 7 bases. TRBV5-3 is an ORF, with its function uncertain. The CDR3 is 16 amino acids. The junction had 7 bases not matched to a gene; V was cut back by 3 bases and J by 1 base. Written as DNA, the CDR3 is TGTGCCAGAAGCTGGCAGGGGGAACGGAGCAATCAGCCCCAGCATTTT. Protein product: CARSWQGERSNQPQHF.

The chain has TRBV28 and TRBJ2-7; D may be TRBD2 (5 bases). This CDR3 has 14 amino acids. The V end was cut by 0 bases, the J end by 3 bases, with 9 bases between. CDR1 is MDHEN and CDR2 is SYDVKM in the germline V gene. CDR3: CASSLWDGIYEQYF. DNA for the CDR3: TGTGCCAGCAGTTTATGGGACGGGATCTACGAGCAGTACTTC. The full variable domain, rest sourced from reference TRBV28 and TRBJ2-7, is DVKVTQSSRYLVKRTGEKVFLECVQDMDHENMFWYRQDPGLGLRLIYFSYDVKMKEKGDIPEGYSVSREKKERFSLILESASTNQTSMYLCASSLWDGIYEQYFGPGTRLTVT.

Note on this clone: Other DNA sequences in the sample encode the same CDR3. The chain has TRBV6-5 and TRBJ2-5; D perhaps matches TRBD1 (5 bases). V was pared by 0 bases and J by 0 bases, with 8 bases between. CDR1 is MNHEY and CDR2 is SVGAGI in the germline V gene. This CDR3 is 15 amino acids long. For the CDR3, the DNA is TGTGCCAGCAGTTACTCAAGCAGGGACCAAGAGACCCAGTACTTC. It specifies CASSYSSRDQETQYF.

This chain uses TRBV28 with TRBJ2-7; D not certain. V lost 6 bases and J lost 0, with 15 bases in between. Per germline, CDR1 MDHEN and CDR2 SYDVKM. This CDR3 contains 15 residues. The CDR3 coding sequence is TGTGCCAGCAGGTCTACTCCTAGGAGCTCCTACGAGCAGTACTTC. It yields the protein CASRSTPRSSYEQYF. The variable domain in full, completed from reference TRBV28 and TRBJ2-7, reads DVKVTQSSRYLVKRTGEKVFLECVQDMDHENMFWYRQDPGLGLRLIYFSYDVKMKEKGDIPEGYSVSREKKERFSLILESASTNQTSMYLCASRSTPRSSYEQYFGPGTRLTVT.

This clone came up once. This rearrangement joins TRBV11-1 to TRBJ2-7, with D possibly matching TRBD2 (6 bases). V was cut by 1 base and J by 7 bases, with 17 bases left in between. Germline V CDR1 and CDR2: SGHAT, FQDESV (reference sequence). This CDR3 has 15 residues. CDR3 DNA: TGTGCCAGCAGCTTAGTCGGGGGACGGCCTAGAGAGCAGTACTTC. This encodes CASSLVGGRPREQYF.